The 24 T cell receptor beta chains in this list originate from one sample, sequenced in a study of blood T cells in healthy people across ages. Then a second PCR, running about 7 to 11 cycles, was carried out with a sample-barcoded 5' primer and a J-beta primer mix. TCRdb analysed the 5' RACE reads with MiXCR anew, one entry per CDR3 protein. The sample records 700,000 to 950,000 distinct CDR3 sequences, 58% being singletons. Sample: blood. These receptors came from a man aged 30 to 39 in good health.

In the case of this clonotype: A much larger clonotype is one base distant, so this may be a read error. The V call is TRBV4-2, the J call TRBJ2-7; 10 positions agree with TRBD2. In germline, CDR1 is LGHNA, CDR2 YNFKEQ. The CDR3 consists of 15 residues. V trimming: 1 base; J trimming: 0 bases; junction bases outside the gene matches: 0. The CDR3: CASSQASGSSYEQYF. The CDR3 bases are TGTGCCAGCAGCCAAGCTAGCGGGAGCTCCTACGAGCAGTACTTC.

The genes are TRBV7-9 and TRBJ2-7, with D possibly being TRBD2 (5 bases). Germline CDR1 reads SEHNR; CDR2 reads FQNEAQ (reference sequence). The CDR3 sequence is 13 residues long. Trimming shortened V by 5 bases and J by 4 bases, and 12 bases separated the two germline ends. The CDR3 region has the DNA TGTGCCAGCAGCACCTTACTAGGTTACGAGCAGTACTTC. Its protein product is CASSTLLGYEQYF.

This clonotype was picked up a small number of times. The rearrangement joins TRBV29-1 to TRBJ2-7; no clear D gene. Germline V gene lookup returns CDR1 SQVTM and CDR2 ANQGSEA. Deletions cut 5 bases from V and 3 bases from J, with 11 bases between. The CDR3 length is 12 residues. CDR3 DNA: TGCAGCGTTCTCGGTCAAGGCTACGAGCAGTACTTC. It yields the protein CSVLGQGYEQYF.

This chain links TRBV15 with TRBJ2-1; 7 bases are a match to TRBD1. The CDR3 is 15 amino acids. The V gene end was trimmed by 0 bases and the J gene end by 6 bases; junction bases not matched to a gene: 5. Germline CDR1 and CDR2: LNHNV and YYDKDF (reference sequence). CDR3 sequence (DNA): TGTGCCACCAGCAGAGAACAGGGGAAGATCAATGAGCAGTTCTTC. Encoded protein: CATSREQGKINEQFF.

The chain uses TRBV14 and TRBJ2-1, with 12 bases fitting TRBD2. The CDR3 runs to 16 residues. Trimming removed 4 bases from V and 7 bases from J; junction bases left unmatched: 8. CDR1 and CDR2 from the germline V gene are SGHDN and FVKESK. For the CDR3, the DNA is TGTGCCAGCAGCCCACTGACTAGCGGGAGAGGTAATGAGCAGTTCTTC. Protein sequence: CASSPLTSGRGNEQFF.

A single count supports this clonotype. This chain uses TRBV6-6 with TRBJ2-1; D is ambiguous. CDR1 and CDR2 from the germline V gene are MNHNY and SVGAGI (reference sequence). Between the trimmed V and J ends, which lost 0 bases and 2 bases, there was a span of 11 bases. The CDR3 length is 16 residues. The CDR3 protein is CASSYSIGSTYNEQFF. The CDR3 DNA reads TGTGCCAGCAGTTACTCGATTGGCTCCACCTACAATGAGCAGTTCTTC.

The chain couples TRBV5-6 to TRBJ2-3, with a weak D call TRBD2 (6 bases). Germline assignment: CDR1 SGHDT and CDR2 YYEEEE. Trimming took 3 bases from V and 1 from J, leaving 15 bases between them. The CDR3 is 16 residues long. The CDR3 protein is CASSSDLGGRTDTQYF. The CDR3 nucleotides read TGTGCCAGCAGCTCAGACTTGGGGGGACGCACAGATACGCAGTATTTT.

This clonotype has only a few counts. The J gene is TRBJ1-2, the V gene TRBV4-2, with D possibly being TRBD1 (5 bases). With 6 bases removed from V and 2 bases from J, the gap between germline ends came to 16 bases. This CDR3 has 15 amino acids. Per germline, CDR1 LGHNA and CDR2 YNFKEQ. The CDR3 nucleotides read TGTGCCAGCAGGGAGGGACGGACCCTAAACTATGGCTACACCTTC. It encodes CASREGRTLNYGYTF.

Concerning this clonotype: Germline and junction disagree at one end, which may indicate a read error. The gene calls are TRBV20-1 and TRBJ1-5; D is uncertain. The CDR3 sequence is 14 residues long. Germline V lookup: CDR1 DFQATT, CDR2 SNEGSKA (reference sequence). CDR3 in DNA: TGCAGTGCTAGTAAGGGCGGCGCGTCCCAGCCCCGGCATTTT. It yields the protein CSASKGGASQPRHF.

The rearrangement links TRBV4-3 to TRBJ2-6, with a weak D call TRBD2 (5 bases). V shed 1 base and J shed 3 bases, with 7 bases lying between them. Germline V gene data show CDR1 as LGHNA and CDR2 as YSLEER. CDR3 size: 15 residues. CDR3 bases: TGCGCCAGCAGCCAAGCGGGGTATGGGGCCAACGTCCTGACTTTC. This sequence encodes CASSQAGYGANVLTF.

The genes are TRBV9 and TRBJ2-1; 11 bases are a match to TRBD2. With V trimmed by 5 bases and J by 6 bases, 7 bases remained unmatched. This CDR3 comprises 15 residues. Germline loops: CDR1 SGDLS, CDR2 YYNGEE. CDR3 sequence: CASRELAGDINEQFF. CDR3 nucleotide sequence: TGTGCCAGCAGGGAACTAGCGGGGGATATCAATGAGCAGTTCTTC.

This clonotype occurred a few times. CDR3 sequence reads: CSAILSYEQYF. The DNA for the CDR3 is TGCAGCGCGATACTCAGCTACGAGCAGTACTTC. The chain joins TRBV29-1 to TRBJ2-7; D remains ambiguous. The CDR3 runs 11 residues. Germline CDR1 and CDR2: SQVTM and ANQGSEA. The V and J ends lost 7 bases and 3 bases respectively, with 10 bases between them.

The V and J genes are TRBV6-1 and TRBJ2-7; 7 positions agree with TRBD1. CDR1 is MNHNS, CDR2 SASEGT, per germline. The CDR3 sequence is 12 residues long. The trim removed 6 bases at V and 6 bases at J, leaving 5 bases unmatched. The CDR3 nucleotides read TGTGCCAGCAGAGGGTACAGGGGCGAGCAGTACTTC. This gives the protein CASRGYRGEQYF.

This clonotype was counted between two and nine times. This rearrangement joins TRBV6-1 to TRBJ2-3; TRBD1 might be the D (5 bases). The ends were cut back, 10 bases at V and 2 bases at J, with 13 bases in the middle. CDR1 and CDR2 from the germline V gene are MNHNS and SASEGT. This CDR3 has 13 amino acids. This CDR3 is CAILGDYTDTQYF. The CDR3 region has the DNA TGTGCCATCCTAGGGGATTACACAGATACGCAGTATTTT.

This clonotype was found a few times. The chain employs TRBV6-5 and TRBJ2-1; no definite D call. CDR1 is MNHEY, CDR2 SVGAGI, per germline. The CDR3 runs to 11 residues. Trimming pared 6 bases from V and 5 bases from J, leaving 5 bases between. The CDR3 spells CASRANNEQFF. The CDR3 DNA reads as TGTGCCAGCAGAGCAAACAATGAGCAGTTCTTC.

V and J are TRBV3-1 and TRBJ2-3; D might be TRBD2 (6 bases). Germline V lookup: CDR1 LGHDT, CDR2 YNNKEL (reference sequence). The CDR3 runs to 15 residues. Deletions cut 5 bases from V and 2 bases from J, with 14 bases between. Here the CDR3 reads CASSVGTGVTDTQYF. CDR3 DNA sequence: TGTGCCAGCAGCGTGGGAACGGGGGTCACAGATACGCAGTATTTT.

The rearrangement links TRBV7-9 to TRBJ2-7; TRBD2 agrees at 11 bases. The germline V gene has CDR1 SEHNR and CDR2 FQNEAQ (reference sequence). The V segment lost 4 bases and the J segment 0 bases; nucleotides outside the gene matches: 5. The CDR3 runs 16 residues. DNA for the CDR3: TGTGCCAGCAGCTCGATAGCGGGGGGGTCCTCCTACGAGCAGTACTTC. Translating gives CASSSIAGGSSYEQYF.

The chain couples TRBV7-9 to TRBJ1-2, with 8 bases identical to TRBD1. The CDR3 covers 19 residues. Germline V lookup: CDR1 SEHNR, CDR2 FQNEAQ (reference sequence). The V and J ends lost 0 bases and 5 bases, in that order; junction bases with no gene match: 17. CDR3 protein: CASSLAGSRTGKYPYGYTF. The CDR3 DNA reads TGTGCCAGCAGCTTAGCGGGTTCCAGGACAGGGAAGTACCCTTATGGCTACACCTTC.

This clonotype was seen many times. V gene TRBV20-1 combines with J gene TRBJ2-5; TRBD2 matches 7 bases. V shed 6 bases, J shed 4 bases, and the junction held 8 bases outside the gene matches. The length of the CDR3 is 13 residues. The germline gives CDR1 DFQATT, CDR2 SNEGSKA (reference sequence). Here the CDR3 DNA reads TGCAGTGCCGCGAAGACTAGCAGAGAGACCCAGTACTTC. It specifies CSAAKTSRETQYF.

This clonotype turned up a few times. The chain couples TRBV25-1 to TRBJ2-5; tentative D call: TRBD1 (5 bases). The V end was cut by 5 bases, the J end by 5 bases, with 24 bases between. Germline V lookup: CDR1 MGHDK, CDR2 SYGVNS. The CDR3 is 17 residues long. This CDR3 is CASSYGKFDSMRETQYF. In DNA form, the CDR3 reads TGTGCCAGCAGTTATGGGAAATTCGACAGTATGAGGGAGACCCAGTACTTC.

At least ten counts were recorded for this clonotype. The V gene is TRBV6-1, the J gene TRBJ1-5, with D uncertain. Germline CDR1 MNHNS, CDR2 SASEGT. V lost 2 bases to trimming and J lost 2 bases, with 4 bases between them. There are 13 residues in the CDR3. In DNA, the CDR3 is TGTGCCAGCAGTGAATTGGGCAATCAGCCCCAGCATTTT. Encoded protein: CASSELGNQPQHF.

This clonotype appeared a few times. The chain combines TRBV4-2 with TRBJ2-7, with D tentatively TRBD1 or TRBD2 (5 bases each). The length of the CDR3 is 12 residues. In germline, CDR1 is LGHNA, CDR2 YNFKEQ. V was pared by 0 bases and J by 11 bases, with 11 bases between. In DNA, the CDR3 is TGTGCCAGCAGCCAAGAGGGTGGGACGAAGTACTTC. Translation: CASSQEGGTKYF.

This chain connects TRBV29-1 to TRBJ1-2; D is unclear. The germline CDR1 and CDR2 sequences are SQVTM and ANQGSEA. There are 11 residues in the CDR3. The CDR3 sequence is CIVGSASRYTF. CDR3 DNA: TGCATCGTGGGGAGCGCATCCCGCTACACCTTC. The full variable domain, with the rest looked up from reference TRBV29-1 and TRBJ1-2, is SAVISQKPSRDICQRGTSLTIQCQVDSQVTMMFWYRQQPGQSLTLIATANQGSEATYESGFVIDKFPISRPNLTFSTLTVSNMSPEDSSIYLCIVGSASRYTFGSGTRLTVV.

The chain has TRBV10-3 and TRBJ2-1, with D perhaps given as TRBD1 or TRBD2 (5 bases each). Trimming cost V 6 bases and J 5 bases, with 11 bases left between them. Germline loops: CDR1 ENHRY, CDR2 SYGVKD. The CDR3 has 13 residues. This CDR3 reads CAIRGDVDNEQFF. In nucleotides, the CDR3 is TGTGCCATCAGGGGGGACGTGGACAATGAGCAGTTCTTC.